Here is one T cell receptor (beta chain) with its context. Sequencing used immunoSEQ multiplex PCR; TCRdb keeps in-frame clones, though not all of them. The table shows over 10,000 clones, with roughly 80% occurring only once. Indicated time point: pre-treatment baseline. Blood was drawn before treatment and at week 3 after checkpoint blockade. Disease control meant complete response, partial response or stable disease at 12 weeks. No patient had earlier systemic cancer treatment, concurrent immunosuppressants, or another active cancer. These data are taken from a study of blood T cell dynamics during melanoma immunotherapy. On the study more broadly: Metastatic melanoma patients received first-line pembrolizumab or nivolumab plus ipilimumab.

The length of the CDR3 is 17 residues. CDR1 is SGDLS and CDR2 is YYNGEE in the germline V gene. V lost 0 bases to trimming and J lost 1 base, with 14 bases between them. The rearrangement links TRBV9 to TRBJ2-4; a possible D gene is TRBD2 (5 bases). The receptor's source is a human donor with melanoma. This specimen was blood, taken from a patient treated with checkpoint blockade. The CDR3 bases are TGTGCCAGCAGCGTAGGGAGCGGCTCGACGGCCAAAAACATTCAGTACTTC. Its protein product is CASSVGSGSTAKNIQYF.